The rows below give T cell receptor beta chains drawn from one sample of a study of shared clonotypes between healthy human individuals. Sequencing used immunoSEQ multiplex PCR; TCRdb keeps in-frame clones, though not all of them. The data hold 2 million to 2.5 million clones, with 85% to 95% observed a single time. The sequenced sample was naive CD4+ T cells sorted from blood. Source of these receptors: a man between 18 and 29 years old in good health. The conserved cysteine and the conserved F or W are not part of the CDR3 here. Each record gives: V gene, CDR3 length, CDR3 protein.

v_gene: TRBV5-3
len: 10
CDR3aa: AGDRGQSEQY

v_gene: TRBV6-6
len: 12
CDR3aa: ASSYRQGDNEQF

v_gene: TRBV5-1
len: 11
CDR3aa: ASSQDSDSPLH

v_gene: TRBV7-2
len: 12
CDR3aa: ASSLAVGGYEQF

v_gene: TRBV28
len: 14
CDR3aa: ASSLVDFSTNEKLF

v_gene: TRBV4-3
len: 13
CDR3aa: ASSLLQGRTGELF

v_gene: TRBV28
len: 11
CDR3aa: ASTQRVTGELF

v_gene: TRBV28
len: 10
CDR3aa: ASRLQNTEAF

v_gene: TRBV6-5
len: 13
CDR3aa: ASSSTGARGDTQY

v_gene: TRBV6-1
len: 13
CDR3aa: ASSGGTSGSYEQY

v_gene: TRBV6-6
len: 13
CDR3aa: ASSYSRPDSHGYT

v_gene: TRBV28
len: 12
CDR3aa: ASQNAGSGNTIY

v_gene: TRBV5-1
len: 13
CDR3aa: ASSRGQTNTGELF

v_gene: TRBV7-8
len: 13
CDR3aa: ASSLARGHNQPQH

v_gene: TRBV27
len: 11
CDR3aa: ASSPGQGNTIY

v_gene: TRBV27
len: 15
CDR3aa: ASSLTAGSSGANVLT

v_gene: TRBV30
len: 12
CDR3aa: AWKDRDSNYGYT

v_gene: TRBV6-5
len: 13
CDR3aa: ASSYSGGSNQPQH

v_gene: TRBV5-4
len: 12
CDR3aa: ASSGELMNTEAF

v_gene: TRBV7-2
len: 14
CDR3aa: ASSLGVASGRVEQY

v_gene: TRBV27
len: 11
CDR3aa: ASGSDRVYEQY

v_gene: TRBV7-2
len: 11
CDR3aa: ASSSPIGDTQY

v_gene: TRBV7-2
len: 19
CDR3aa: ASSLAARQRFGGAQTDTQY

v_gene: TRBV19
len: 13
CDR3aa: ASSSPGTATYEQY

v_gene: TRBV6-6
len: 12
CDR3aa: ASSRQGALEKLF

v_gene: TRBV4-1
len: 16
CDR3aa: ASSQEPGLAGGTYEQY

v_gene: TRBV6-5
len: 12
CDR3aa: ASSYGLVRETQY

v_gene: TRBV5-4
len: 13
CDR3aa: ASSLDRGAQETQY

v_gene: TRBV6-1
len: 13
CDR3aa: ASSQPQLHTGELF

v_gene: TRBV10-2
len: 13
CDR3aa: ASSGESGRVSEQY

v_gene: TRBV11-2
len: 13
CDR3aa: ASSLDAAVNYGYT

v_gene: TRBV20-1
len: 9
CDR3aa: SAPARETQY

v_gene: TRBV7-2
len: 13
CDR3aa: ASSFVRGPYNEQF

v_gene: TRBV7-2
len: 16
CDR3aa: ASSLARIQVVAYNEQF

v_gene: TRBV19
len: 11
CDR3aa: ASSVRVNHEQF

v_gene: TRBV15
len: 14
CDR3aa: ATSRDRTSGIYEQY

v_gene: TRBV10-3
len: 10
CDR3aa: AIRGTGGGYT

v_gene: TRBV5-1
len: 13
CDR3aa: ASSLRGAGVDEQY

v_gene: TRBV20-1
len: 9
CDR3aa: SASKGGELF

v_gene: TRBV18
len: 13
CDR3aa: ASSFISGISYEQY

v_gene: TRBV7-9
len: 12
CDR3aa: ASSLAALEETQY

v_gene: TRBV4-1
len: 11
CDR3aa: ASSRVLGEKLF

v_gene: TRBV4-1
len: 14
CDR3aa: ASSQGSSPYTGELF

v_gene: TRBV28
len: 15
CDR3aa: ASSSGQGPNSEYGYT

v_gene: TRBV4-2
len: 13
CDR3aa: ASSPSTSGSYEQY

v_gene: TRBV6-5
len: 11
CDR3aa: ASSLDRVQTQY